A few counts support the clone carrying this TCR beta chain. Its specificity is not known. Each diagnosis drew on symptoms, thyroxine, TRAb, thyroid ultrasound and orbital computed tomography findings. The sample, blood from the first hyperthyroidism diagnosis, precedes any ophthalmopathy symptoms. This specimen belongs to a study of T cells in Graves' hyperthyroidism and ophthalmopathy. Using RNA transcripts as the source, TCR beta CDR3 regions were amplified. TCR CDR3 underwent first-round RT-PCR with the HTBI primer set. Using its own MiXCR run on the multiplex PCR reads, TCRdb lists one record per CDR3 protein. The table has 250,000 or so distinct CDR3 sequences, nearly 15% seen once; the top ten hold over 30%. Germline trimming cut 5 bases from V and 2 bases from J; bases unmatched to any gene: 10. The CDR3 covers 16 residues. In germline, CDR1 is LNHDA, CDR2 SQIVND (reference sequence). Overall study findings and caveats: Most thyroid clonotypes expanded above 0.001 were also detected in blood.

The source is a woman aged 45-59 years with Graves' hyperthyroidism that later progressed to Graves' ophthalmopathy. Material: blood. This chain links TRBV19 with TRBJ1-1; 8 bases are shared with TRBD1. CDR3 residues: CASSPRTGRSNTEAFF. Here the CDR3 DNA reads TGTGCCAGTAGTCCCCGGACAGGGAGAAGTAACACTGAAGCTTTCTTT.